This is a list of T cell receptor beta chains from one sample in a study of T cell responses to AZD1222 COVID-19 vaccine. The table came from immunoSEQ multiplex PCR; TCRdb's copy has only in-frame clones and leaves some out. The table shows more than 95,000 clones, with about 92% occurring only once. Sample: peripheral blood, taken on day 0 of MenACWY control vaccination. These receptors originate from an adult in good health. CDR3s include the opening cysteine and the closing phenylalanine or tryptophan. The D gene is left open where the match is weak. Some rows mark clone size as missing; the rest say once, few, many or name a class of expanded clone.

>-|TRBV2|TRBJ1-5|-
CASSEYSHTNSNQPQHF
TGTGCCAGCAGTGAATACAGCCATACGAATAGCAATCAGCCCCAGCATTTT
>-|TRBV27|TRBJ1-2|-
CASSLGRAEYGYTF
TGTGCCAGCAGTTTGGGCAGGGCGGAGTATGGCTACACCTTC
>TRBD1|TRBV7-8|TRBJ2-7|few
CASSPSGTGPYEQYF
TGTGCCAGCAGCCCCTCCGGGACAGGACCCTACGAGCAGTACTTC
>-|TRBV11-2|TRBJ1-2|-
CASSFGNYGYTF
TGTGCCAGCAGCTTCGGGAACTATGGCTACACCTTC
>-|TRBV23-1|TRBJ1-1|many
CASSQSVGRENTEAFF
TGCGCCAGCAGTCAATCAGTGGGGCGCGAGAACACTGAAGCTTTCTTT
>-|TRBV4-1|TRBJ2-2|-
CASSQSALGDTTGELFF
TGCGCCAGCAGCCAATCCGCGCTCGGGGACACCACCGGGGAGCTGTTTTTT
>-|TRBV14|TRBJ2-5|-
CASSQDRTQETQYF
TGTGCCAGCAGCCAAGACCGAACCCAAGAGACCCAGTACTTC
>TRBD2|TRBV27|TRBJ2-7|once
CASSFRSGRTAYEQYF
TGTGCCAGCAGTTTCCGTAGCGGGAGAACGGCCTACGAGCAGTACTTC
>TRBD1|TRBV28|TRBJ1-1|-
CASKTGPGDTEAFF
TGTGCCAGCAAGACAGGGCCGGGGGACACTGAAGCTTTCTTT
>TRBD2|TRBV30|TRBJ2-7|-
CAWSVRGTSGMEQYF
TGTGCCTGGAGTGTACGGGGGACTAGCGGCATGGAGCAGTACTTC
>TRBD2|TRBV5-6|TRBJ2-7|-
CASSLGLAESYEQYF
TGTGCCAGCAGCTTGGGACTAGCGGAATCCTACGAGCAGTACTTC
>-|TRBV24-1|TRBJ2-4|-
CATSDQAYNQYF
TGTGCCACCAGTGATCAAGCCTACAATCAGTACTTC
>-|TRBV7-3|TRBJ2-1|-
CASSLGNEQFF
TGTGCCAGCAGCTTGGGAAATGAGCAGTTCTTC
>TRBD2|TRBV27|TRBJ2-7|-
CASSVTLAGVREQYF
TGTGCCAGCAGTGTCACATTAGCGGGAGTGCGCGAGCAGTACTTC
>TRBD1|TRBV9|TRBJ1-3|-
CASSFRDRGRSGNTIYF
TGTGCCAGCAGCTTCCGGGACAGGGGTCGCTCTGGAAACACCATATATTTT
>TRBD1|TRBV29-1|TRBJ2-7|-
CSVDAGDRYEQYF
TGCAGCGTGGACGCCGGGGACAGATACGAGCAGTACTTC
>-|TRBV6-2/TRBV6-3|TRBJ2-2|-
CASSSGGKGRGELFF
TGTGCCAGCAGTTCCGGCGGGAAAGGGCGTGGGGAGCTGTTTTTT
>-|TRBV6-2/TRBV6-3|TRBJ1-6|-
CASSLSYNSPLHF
TGTGCCAGCAGCTTGTCCTATAATTCACCCCTCCACTTT
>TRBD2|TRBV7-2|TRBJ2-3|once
CASSLVTLAGGQGDTQYF
TGTGCCAGCAGCTTAGTTACCCTAGCGGGGGGGCAGGGAGATACGCAGTATTTT
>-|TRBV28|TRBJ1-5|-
CASSFPETGKRANQPQHF
TGTGCCAGCAGTTTCCCCGAAACAGGGAAAAGGGCCAATCAGCCCCAGCATTTT
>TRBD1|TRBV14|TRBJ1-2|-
CASSPGQGGYTF
TGTGCCAGCAGCCCTGGACAGGGCGGCTACACCTTC
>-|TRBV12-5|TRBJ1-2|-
CASALGGSYGYTF
TGTGCTAGTGCCCTGGGGGGCTCCTATGGCTACACCTTC
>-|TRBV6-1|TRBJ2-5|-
CASSEASRGRKETQYF
TGTGCCAGCAGTGAAGCGAGCCGAGGACGGAAAGAGACCCAGTACTTC
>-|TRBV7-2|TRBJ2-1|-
CASSLGLLRQGINEQFF
TGTGCCAGCAGCCTCGGACTACTGAGACAGGGTATAAATGAGCAGTTCTTC
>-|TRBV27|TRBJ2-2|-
CASGGRGTGELFF
TGTGCCAGCGGGGGGCGGGGGACCGGGGAGCTGTTTTTT
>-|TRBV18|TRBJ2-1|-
CASSPRRTVDEQFF
TGTGCCAGCTCACCAAGACGGACAGTCGATGAGCAGTTCTTC
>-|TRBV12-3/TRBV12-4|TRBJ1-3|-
CASSHIRTDTIYF
TGTGCCAGCAGCCATATCAGGACAGACACCATATATTTT
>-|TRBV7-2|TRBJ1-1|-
CASSSRGGNTEAFF
TGTGCCAGCAGCTCCCGGGGAGGGAACACTGAAGCTTTCTTT
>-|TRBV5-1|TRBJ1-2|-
CASSLVEGFYGYTF
TGCGCCAGCAGCTTGGTGGAGGGTTTCTATGGCTACACCTTC
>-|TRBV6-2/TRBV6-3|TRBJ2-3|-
CASSLLRSDTQYF
TGTGCCAGCAGTCTATTACGTTCAGATACGCAGTATTTT
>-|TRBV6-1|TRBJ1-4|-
CASSDPLDSNEKLFF
TGTGCCAGCAGTGACCCGCTGGACAGCAATGAAAAACTGTTTTTT
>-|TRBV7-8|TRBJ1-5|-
CASSFTAGANQPQHF
TGTGCCAGCAGCTTTACGGCAGGGGCCAATCAGCCCCAGCATTTT
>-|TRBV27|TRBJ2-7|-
CASSWGAGSYEQYF
TGTGCCAGCAGTTGGGGGGCAGGGTCCTACGAGCAGTACTTC
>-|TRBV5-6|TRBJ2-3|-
CASSLGLRTDTQYF
TGTGCCAGCAGCTTGGGTCTGCGCACAGATACGCAGTATTTT
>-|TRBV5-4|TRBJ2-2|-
CASSLGDRDTGELFF
TGTGCCAGCAGCTTGGGGGACCGAGACACCGGGGAGCTGTTTTTT
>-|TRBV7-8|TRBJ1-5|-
CASSPGGLNQPQHF
TGTGCCAGCAGCCCCGGGGGGCTGAATCAGCCCCAGCATTTT
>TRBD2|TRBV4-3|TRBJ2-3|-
CASSQDRGSGGGWGTDTQYF
TGCGCCAGCAGCCAAGATAGGGGCTCCGGCGGGGGTTGGGGCACAGATACGCAGTATTTT
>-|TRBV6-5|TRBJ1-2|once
CASSSAGTDYGYTF
TGTGCCAGCAGTTCTGCCGGGACGGACTATGGCTACACCTTC
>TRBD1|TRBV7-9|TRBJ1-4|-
CASSFTDRESEKLFF
TGTGCCAGCAGCTTCACTGACAGGGAGTCCGAAAAACTGTTTTTT
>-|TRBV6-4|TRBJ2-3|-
CASSDWLDGDTQYF
TGTGCCAGCAGTGACTGGCTAGACGGGGATACGCAGTATTTT
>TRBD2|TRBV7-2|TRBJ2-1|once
CASSSRTSGKYEQFF
TGTGCCAGCAGCTCTAGGACTAGCGGGAAATATGAGCAGTTCTTC
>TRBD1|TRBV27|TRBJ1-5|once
CASSLTGGQPQHF
TGTGCCAGCAGTTTAACAGGGGGTCAGCCCCAGCATTTT
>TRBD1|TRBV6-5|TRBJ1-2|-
CASSIQGERGYTF
TGTGCCAGCAGCATACAGGGGGAGAGGGGCTACACCTTC
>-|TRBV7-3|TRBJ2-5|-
CASSLMGRETQYF
TGTGCCAGCAGCTTAATGGGGCGAGAGACCCAGTACTTC
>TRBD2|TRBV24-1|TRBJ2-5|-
CATSPRGAGGETQYF
TGTGCCACCAGCCCCCGGGGCGCGGGGGGTGAGACCCAGTACTTC
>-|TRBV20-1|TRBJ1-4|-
CSASSGVGLFF
TGCAGTGCTTCGTCAGGGGTGGGACTGTTTTTT
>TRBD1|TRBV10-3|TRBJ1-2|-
CAIGVTGSYGYTF
TGTGCCATCGGGGTGACAGGGAGCTATGGCTACACCTTC